The 21 T cell receptor beta chains below come from one sample, sequenced in a study of post-analysis software for immune sequencing data. General study points: A handful of TRBV segments appeared more often in patients than in controls, and TRBV5-6, TRBV5-1 and TRBV20-1 were among these.

These receptors have no known antigen. Unique molecular identifiers featured in each of the TCR beta cDNA libraries. TCRdb fed the PCR reads into MiXCR, producing one record per CDR3 protein. The sample consists of 700,000 to 900,000 distinct CDR3 sequences, more than 45% of them appearing once. Material for sequencing was blood. These receptors were obtained from a girl aged 5-17 years with multiple sclerosis.

CDR3 region: CASSVAGLEETQYF. CDR3 in DNA: TGTGCCAGCAGCGTAGCAGGACTCGAGGAGACCCAGTACTTC. The chain couples TRBV9 to TRBJ2-7, with a weak D call TRBD2 (5 bases). The J call may be incorrect, as the DNA end agrees better with TRBJ2-5. Germline values: CDR1 SGDLS, CDR2 YYNGEE. This CDR3 comprises 14 residues.

This clonotype was counted a few times. This chain uses TRBV7-9 with TRBJ1-5; perhaps TRBD1 as D (6 bases). This CDR3 contains 15 residues. V was pared by 5 bases and J by 5 bases, with 16 bases between. In germline, CDR1 is SEHNR, CDR2 FQNEAQ (reference sequence). In DNA, the CDR3 is TGTGCCAGCAGCGCCGCAGGACAGCCCCATCAGCCCCAGCATTTT. It codes for CASSAAGQPHQPQHF.

This rearrangement joins TRBV7-9 to TRBJ2-1; D possibly corresponds to TRBD1 (6 bases). With 2 bases removed from V and 6 bases from J, the gap between germline ends came to 14 bases. Germline assignment: CDR1 SEHNR and CDR2 FQNEAQ (reference sequence). CDR3 length equals 15 residues. The CDR3 DNA follows: TGTGCCAGCAGCTTAAGTGGGGGCGACCTCAATGAGCAGTTCTTC. It specifies CASSLSGGDLNEQFF.

V usage is TRBV7-3 and J usage is TRBJ2-3, with 11 bases lining up with TRBD2. The V segment lost 1 base and the J segment 4 bases; nucleotides outside the gene matches: 13. The CDR3 is 19 residues long. Germline CDR1 SGHTA, CDR2 FQGTGA. CDR3 coding DNA: TGTGCCAGCAGCTTAAGACTAGCGGGACCAATCTCTGACGCAGATACGCAGTATTTT. Residues: CASSLRLAGPISDADTQYF.

The genes are TRBV29-1 and TRBJ2-7, with 7 nucleotides matching TRBD2. V lost 7 bases to trimming and J lost 6 bases; unmatched junction nucleotides: 18. CDR1 and CDR2 from the germline V gene are SQVTM and ANQGSEA. The CDR3 has 15 residues. The CDR3 DNA reads TGCAGCGCGGCACGCGGGAGTCCCTTTGGGGGCGAGCAGTACTTC. This gives the protein CSAARGSPFGGEQYF.

This clonotype has just one count. CDR3 sequence reads: CASRPLSGRAREQFF. The CDR3 region has the DNA TGTGCCAGCAGACCCCTTAGCGGGAGGGCTCGGGAGCAGTTCTTC. The rearrangement links TRBV6-2 or TRBV6-3 to TRBJ2-1; 11 bases map to TRBD2. Germline V gene lookup returns CDR1 MNHEY and CDR2 SVGEGT. The CDR3 runs to 15 residues. The V segment lost 6 bases and the J segment 10 bases; nucleotides outside the gene matches: 11.

This chain connects TRBV28 to TRBJ2-5, with 11 bases lining up with TRBD2. CDR3 length: 17 residues. Germline V CDR1 and CDR2: MDHEN, SYDVKM. Trimming at V came to 5 bases and at J to 4 bases, leaving 12 bases not matched to a gene. DNA for the CDR3: TGTGCCAGCAGTCCTCCGGGACTAGCGGAGAGCGGAGAGACCCAGTACTTC. Protein sequence: CASSPPGLAESGETQYF.

V gene TRBV20-1 combines with J gene TRBJ1-1; possibly TRBD1 for D (5 bases). This CDR3 has 11 residues. Between the trimmed V and J ends, which lost 5 bases and 8 bases, there was a span of 12 bases. Looked up from germline, CDR1 is DFQATT and CDR2 is SNEGSKA (reference sequence). CDR3 amino acids: CSALGRAEAFF. CDR3 DNA: TGCAGTGCTTTGGGACGGGCGGAAGCTTTCTTT.

This clonotype turned up a few times. The gene calls are TRBV4-3 and TRBJ2-1; D is possibly TRBD1 (5 bases). Germline V gene lookup returns CDR1 LGHNA and CDR2 YSLEER. Trimming removed 3 bases at V and 7 bases at J, with 10 bases between. The CDR3 has 13 amino acids. In DNA form, the CDR3 reads TGCGCCAGCAGCCATCCCGGACATAATGAGCAGTTCTTC. The encoded protein is CASSHPGHNEQFF.

This clonotype was observed a handful of times. V gene TRBV5-1 combines with J gene TRBJ2-4; 15 positions agree with TRBD2. The V segment lost 0 bases and the J segment 0 bases; nucleotides outside the gene matches: 4. Germline V gene data show CDR1 as SGHRS and CDR2 as YFSETQ. The CDR3 is 19 amino acids. As DNA, the CDR3 is TGCGCCAGCAGCTTGGCCCCGGGACTAGCGGGAGGAGCCAAAAACATTCAGTACTTC. Translated: CASSLAPGLAGGAKNIQYF.

This clonotype was picked up a small number of times. The chain carries TRBV24-1 and TRBJ2-1; perhaps TRBD1 as D (5 bases). Trimming cost V 6 bases and J 0 bases, with 11 bases left between them. Germline CDR1 reads KGHDR; CDR2 reads SFDVKD. This CDR3 region has 15 residues. The CDR3 here is CATSLDTSSYNEQFF. The CDR3 region has the DNA TGTGCCACCAGTTTGGACACGAGCTCCTACAATGAGCAGTTCTTC.

The chain employs TRBV29-1 and TRBJ2-1, with 11 bases aligning to TRBD2. The CDR3 has 15 residues. Germline V gene sequence: CDR1 SQVTM, CDR2 ANQGSEA. V was clipped by 6 bases and J by 5 bases; unmatched bases: 9. The CDR3 loop is CSVAPSGRPHNEQFF. The CDR3 DNA follows: TGCAGCGTAGCCCCTAGCGGGAGGCCCCACAATGAGCAGTTCTTC.

The chain has TRBV12-3 or TRBV12-4 and TRBJ2-7; D might be TRBD2 (6 bases). V gave up 2 bases and J gave up 2 bases, with 13 bases separating them. This CDR3 comprises 15 residues. The CDR3 bases are TGTGCCAGCAGTTTACGGCGCGGGACCCCCTACGAGCAGTACTTC. Protein: CASSLRRGTPYEQYF.

In DNA, the CDR3 is TGTGCCATGAACAGGACAGTGAAAAACATTCAGTACTTC. Protein sequence: CAMNRTVKNIQYF. The chain uses TRBV7-8 and TRBJ2-4; maybe TRBD1 (6 bases). This CDR3 is built from 13 residues. Germline V gene sequence: CDR1 SGHVS, CDR2 FQNEAQ. V was cut by 10 bases and J by 4 bases, with 14 bases left in between.

The rearrangement links TRBV9 to TRBJ2-1; 8 bases are a match to TRBD2. CDR3 length: 14 residues. Germline CDR1 reads SGDLS; CDR2 reads YYNGEE. V trimming: 0 bases; J trimming: 8 bases; junction bases outside the gene matches: 4. The DNA of the CDR3 is TGTGCCAGCAGCGTAGGCGGGGGGATCGATGAGCAGTTCTTC. Encoded protein: CASSVGGGIDEQFF.

J is TRBJ2-7 and V is TRBV20-1; tentatively, D is TRBD2 (5 bases). CDR3 length: 14 residues. Germline-derived CDR1 and CDR2 are DFQATT and SNEGSKA (reference sequence). Deletions cut 4 bases from V and 5 bases from J, with 18 bases between. For the CDR3, the DNA is TGCAGTGCTATCTACCCGGGGATCGGCAACGAGCAGTACTTC. Its protein is CSAIYPGIGNEQYF.

V usage is TRBV11-2 and J usage is TRBJ1-1; D is possibly TRBD1 (6 bases). V was clipped by 6 bases and J by 5 bases, with 22 bases between them. Germline V gives CDR1 SGHAT, CDR2 FQNNGV. This CDR3 is built from 16 residues. The CDR3 protein is CASRPPGAGGRTEAFF. The CDR3 DNA follows: TGTGCCAGCAGACCACCGGGGGCGGGGGGGAGGACTGAAGCTTTCTTT.

The chain joins TRBV6-2 or TRBV6-3 to TRBJ2-5, with TRBD2 matching over 8 bases. The ends lost 2 bases at V and 4 bases at J; junction bases unmatched: 12. The V gene's germline CDR1 is MNHEY and CDR2 SVGEGT. This CDR3 comprises 17 residues. CDR3 sequence reads: CASSYDETSAHSETQYF. The CDR3 DNA reads TGTGCCAGCAGTTACGATGAGACTAGCGCCCACTCAGAGACCCAGTACTTC.

This sequence joins TRBV4-3 and TRBJ2-2, with unresolved D. Germline V gives CDR1 LGHNA, CDR2 YSLEER. This CDR3 region has 13 residues. The V end lost 3 bases, the J end lost 3 bases, and 5 bases lay between the germline ends. The CDR3 loop reads CASSQGYTGELFF. The CDR3 DNA is TGCGCCAGCAGCCAGGGTTACACCGGGGAGCTGTTTTTT.

The rearrangement links TRBV4-1 to TRBJ2-1, with D perhaps matching TRBD1 (7 bases). CDR1 is MGHRA, CDR2 YSYEKL, per germline. The CDR3 has 17 amino acids. Trimming took 4 bases from V and 6 from J, leaving 22 bases between them. CDR3 sequence reads: CASSRIGDSPGGNEQFF. DNA for the CDR3: TGCGCCAGCAGCCGTATTGGGGACAGCCCCGGGGGCAATGAGCAGTTCTTC.

The DNA for the CDR3 is TGCGCCAGCAGCTTGGATGGTGGGAATCTCTACAATGAGCAGTTCTTC. It yields the protein CASSLDGGNLYNEQFF. The chain joins TRBV5-1 to TRBJ2-1; D remains unclear. This CDR3 spans 16 amino acids. The V gene's germline CDR1 is SGHRS and CDR2 YFSETQ. Trimming shortened V by 0 bases and J by 3 bases, and 13 bases separated the two germline ends.